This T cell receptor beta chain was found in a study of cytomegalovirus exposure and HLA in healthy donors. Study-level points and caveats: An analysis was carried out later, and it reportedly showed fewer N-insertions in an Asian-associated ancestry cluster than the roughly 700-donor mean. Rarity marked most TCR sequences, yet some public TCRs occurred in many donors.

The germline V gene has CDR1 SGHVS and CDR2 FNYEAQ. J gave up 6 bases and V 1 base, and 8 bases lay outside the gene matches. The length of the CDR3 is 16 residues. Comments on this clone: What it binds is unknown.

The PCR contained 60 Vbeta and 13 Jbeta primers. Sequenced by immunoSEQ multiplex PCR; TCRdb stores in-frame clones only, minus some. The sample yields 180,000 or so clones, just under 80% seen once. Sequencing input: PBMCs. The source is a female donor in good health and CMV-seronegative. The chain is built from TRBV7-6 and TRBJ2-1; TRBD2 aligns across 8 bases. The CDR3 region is CASSLGGGGLGNEQFF. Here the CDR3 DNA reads TGTGCCAGCAGCTTAGGGGGCGGGGGGTTAGGCAATGAGCAGTTCTTC.